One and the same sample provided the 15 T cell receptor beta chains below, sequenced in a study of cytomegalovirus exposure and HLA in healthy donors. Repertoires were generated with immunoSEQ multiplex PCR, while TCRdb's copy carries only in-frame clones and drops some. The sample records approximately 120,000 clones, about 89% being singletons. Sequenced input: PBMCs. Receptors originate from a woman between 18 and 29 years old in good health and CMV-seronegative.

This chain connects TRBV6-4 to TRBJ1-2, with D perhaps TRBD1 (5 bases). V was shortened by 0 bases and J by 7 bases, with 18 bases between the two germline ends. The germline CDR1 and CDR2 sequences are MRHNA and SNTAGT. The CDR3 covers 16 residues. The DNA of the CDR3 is TGTGCCAGCAGTGACTCGATGTTGGCAGGGCGAGGTGGCTACACCTTC. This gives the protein CASSDSMLAGRGGYTF.

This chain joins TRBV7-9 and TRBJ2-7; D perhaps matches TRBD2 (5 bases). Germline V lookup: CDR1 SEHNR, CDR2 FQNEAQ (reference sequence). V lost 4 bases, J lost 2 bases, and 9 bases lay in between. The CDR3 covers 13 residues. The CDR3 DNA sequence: TGTGCCAGCAGCTATTCCGGGACCTACGAGCAGTACTTC. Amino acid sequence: CASSYSGTYEQYF.

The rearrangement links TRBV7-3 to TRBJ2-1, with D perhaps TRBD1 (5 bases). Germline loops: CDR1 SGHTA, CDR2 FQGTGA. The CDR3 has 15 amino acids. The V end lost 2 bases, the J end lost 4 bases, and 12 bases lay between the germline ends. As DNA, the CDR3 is TGTGCCAGCAGCTTACATCCAGGGCCTTACAATGAGCAGTTCTTC. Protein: CASSLHPGPYNEQFF.

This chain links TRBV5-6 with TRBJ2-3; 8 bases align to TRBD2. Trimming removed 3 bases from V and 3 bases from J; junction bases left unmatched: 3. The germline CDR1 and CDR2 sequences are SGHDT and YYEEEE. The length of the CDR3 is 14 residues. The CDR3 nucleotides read TGTGCCAGCAGCTCTAGCGGGTGGACAGATACGCAGTATTTT. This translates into CASSSSGWTDTQYF.

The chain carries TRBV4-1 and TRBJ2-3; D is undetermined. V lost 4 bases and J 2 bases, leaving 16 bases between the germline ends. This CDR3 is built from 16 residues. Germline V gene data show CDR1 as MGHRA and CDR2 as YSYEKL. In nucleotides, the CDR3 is TGCGCCAGCAGCCTCCCTCGCGGCCATAACACAGATACGCAGTATTTT. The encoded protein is CASSLPRGHNTDTQYF.

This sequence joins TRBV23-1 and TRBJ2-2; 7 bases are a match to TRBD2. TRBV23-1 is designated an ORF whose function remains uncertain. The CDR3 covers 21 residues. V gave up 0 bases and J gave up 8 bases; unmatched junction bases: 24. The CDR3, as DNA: TGCGCCAGCAGTCAATCAGGGGCTAGCGGTCGAGCGGCTCCTAGTGGGGGGGAGCTGTTTTTT. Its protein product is CASSQSGASGRAAPSGGELFF.

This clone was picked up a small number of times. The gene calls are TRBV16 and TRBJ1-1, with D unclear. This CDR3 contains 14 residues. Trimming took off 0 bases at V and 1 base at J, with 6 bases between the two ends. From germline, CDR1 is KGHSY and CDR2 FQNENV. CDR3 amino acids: CASSQSASNTEAFF. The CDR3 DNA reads TGTGCCAGCAGCCAATCGGCCTCGAACACTGAAGCTTTCTTT.

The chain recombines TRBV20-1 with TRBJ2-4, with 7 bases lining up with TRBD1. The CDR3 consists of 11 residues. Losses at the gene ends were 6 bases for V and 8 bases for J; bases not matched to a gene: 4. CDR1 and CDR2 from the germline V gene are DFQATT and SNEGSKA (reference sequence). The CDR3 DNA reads TGCAGTGCAGACAGGGTGTACATTCAGTACTTC. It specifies CSADRVYIQYF.

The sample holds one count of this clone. CDR3 DNA sequence: TGCAGCGCGGGGGGGCCCGGGGAGCTGTTTTTT. It codes for CSAGGPGELFF. V is TRBV29-1 and J is TRBJ2-2; 8 nucleotides agree with TRBD2. V lost 7 bases, J lost 6 bases, and 1 base stayed unmatched. The CDR3 totals 11 residues. Germline V gene sequence: CDR1 SQVTM, CDR2 ANQGSEA.

The CDR3 DNA reads TGCGCCAGCAGCTTGGATCCGGGGACAGGGGTTGGCTACACCTTC. The encoded protein is CASSLDPGTGVGYTF. This chain links TRBV5-1 with TRBJ1-2, with 10 bases that match TRBD1. Germline values: CDR1 SGHRS, CDR2 YFSETQ. This CDR3 is 15 amino acids long. The ends lost 0 bases at V and 7 bases at J; junction bases unmatched: 6.

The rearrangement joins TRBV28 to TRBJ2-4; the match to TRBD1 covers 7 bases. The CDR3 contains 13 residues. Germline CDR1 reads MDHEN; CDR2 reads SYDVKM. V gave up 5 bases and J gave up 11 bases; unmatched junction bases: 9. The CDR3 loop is CASSALTGFLQYF. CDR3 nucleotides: TGTGCCAGCAGTGCCCTGACAGGGTTCCTTCAGTACTTC.

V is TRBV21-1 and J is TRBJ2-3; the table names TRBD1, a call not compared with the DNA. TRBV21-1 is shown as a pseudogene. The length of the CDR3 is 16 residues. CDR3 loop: CASSKERQEYTDTQYF. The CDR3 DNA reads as TGTGCCAGCAGCAAAGAAAGACAGGAGTACACAGATACGCAGTATTTT.

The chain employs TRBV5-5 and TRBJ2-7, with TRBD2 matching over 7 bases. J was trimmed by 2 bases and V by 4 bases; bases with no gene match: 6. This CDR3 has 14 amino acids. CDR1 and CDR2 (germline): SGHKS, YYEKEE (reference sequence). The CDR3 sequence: CASSPLSGAYEQYF. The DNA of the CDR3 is TGTGCCAGCAGCCCCTTAAGCGGGGCCTACGAGCAGTACTTC.

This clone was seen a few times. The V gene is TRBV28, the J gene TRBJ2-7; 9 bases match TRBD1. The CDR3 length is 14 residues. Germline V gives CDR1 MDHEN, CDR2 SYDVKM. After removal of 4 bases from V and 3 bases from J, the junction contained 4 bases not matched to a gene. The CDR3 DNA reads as TGTGCCAGCAGTTCGGGACAGGGAAACTACGAGCAGTACTTC. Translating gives CASSSGQGNYEQYF.

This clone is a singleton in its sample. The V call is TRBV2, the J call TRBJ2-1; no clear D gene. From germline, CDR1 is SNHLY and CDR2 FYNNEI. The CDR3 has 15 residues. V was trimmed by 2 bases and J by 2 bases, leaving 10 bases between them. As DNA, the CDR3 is TGTGCCAGCAGTGAAAGTACTCTCGCCTACAATGAGCAGTTCTTC. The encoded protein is CASSESTLAYNEQFF.